Shown below are 6 T cell receptor beta chains from a single sample sequenced in a study of T cell repertoires in cytomegalovirus infection. One entry per CDR3 protein, called by TCRdb with MiXCR from the reads. The table includes roughly 170,000 distinct CDR3 sequences, 20% to 25% detected once. These receptors' antigens are unknown. Source: CD8+ T cells from cultured PBMCs, taken from culture after CMV antigen stimulation. The source is a human donor in good health (CMV status not recorded). Some clones in this sample may be carry-over from other donors' samples.

This clonotype was counted a few times. The rearrangement uses TRBV19 and TRBJ2-3; 11 bases are a match to TRBD2. The germline gives CDR1 LNHDA, CDR2 SQIVND (reference sequence). Trimming removed 4 bases from V and 2 bases from J; junction bases left unmatched: 5. There are 16 residues in the CDR3. The CDR3 sequence: CASSTRLAGITDTQYF. The CDR3 region has the DNA TGTGCCAGTAGTACTCGACTAGCGGGGATCACAGATACGCAGTATTTT.

This clonotype was counted ten times or more. This sequence joins TRBV7-2 and TRBJ1-6; D is perhaps TRBD1 (5 bases). CDR3 length: 12 residues. With 3 bases removed from V and 11 bases from J, the gap between germline ends came to 8 bases. CDR1 and CDR2 (germline): SGHTA, FQGNSA. The CDR3 bases are TGTGCCAGCAGCTTTGAGGGGACACCCCTCCACTTT. Translation: CASSFEGTPLHF.

This clonotype was seen more than once but under ten times. The V gene is TRBV7-8, the J gene TRBJ2-7; no clear D. The V end lost 4 bases, the J end lost 6 bases, and 10 bases lay between the germline ends. CDR3 size: 12 residues. Germline loops: CDR1 SGHVS, CDR2 FQNEAQ. This CDR3 is CASSYVTSEQYF. The CDR3 bases are TGTGCCAGCAGCTACGTGACCAGCGAGCAGTACTTC.

There are a few counts of this clonotype. This chain uses TRBV10-3 with TRBJ1-2; D gene uncertain. Trimming took off 0 bases at V and 4 bases at J, with 12 bases between the two ends. This CDR3 is 15 amino acids long. The germline V gene encodes CDR1 ENHRY and CDR2 SYGVKD. The CDR3 here is CAISESLPPGYGYTF. The CDR3 nucleotides read TGTGCCATCAGTGAGTCGTTACCCCCTGGCTATGGCTACACCTTC.

The V gene is TRBV6-2 or TRBV6-3, the J gene TRBJ1-5, with TRBD1 identical over 10 bases. CDR3 length: 17 amino acids. Per the germline V gene, CDR1 is MNHEY and CDR2 is SVGEGT. V dropped 2 bases and J dropped 3; count of bases not matched to a gene: 7. In DNA form, the CDR3 reads TGTGCCAGCAGTTACCTCCGGGACAGGGGTGTCAATCAGCCCCAGCATTTT. Protein: CASSYLRDRGVNQPQHF.

This chain joins TRBV6-2 or TRBV6-3 and TRBJ2-4; D possibly uses TRBD1 or TRBD2 (5 bases each). The germline V gene has CDR1 MNHEY and CDR2 SVGEGT. The CDR3 extends over 16 amino acids. The V end lost 7 bases, the J end lost 3 bases, and 19 bases lay between the germline ends. CDR3 residues: CASMDTWGASKNIQYF. Written as DNA, the CDR3 is TGTGCCAGCATGGACACTTGGGGAGCTAGCAAAAACATTCAGTACTTC.